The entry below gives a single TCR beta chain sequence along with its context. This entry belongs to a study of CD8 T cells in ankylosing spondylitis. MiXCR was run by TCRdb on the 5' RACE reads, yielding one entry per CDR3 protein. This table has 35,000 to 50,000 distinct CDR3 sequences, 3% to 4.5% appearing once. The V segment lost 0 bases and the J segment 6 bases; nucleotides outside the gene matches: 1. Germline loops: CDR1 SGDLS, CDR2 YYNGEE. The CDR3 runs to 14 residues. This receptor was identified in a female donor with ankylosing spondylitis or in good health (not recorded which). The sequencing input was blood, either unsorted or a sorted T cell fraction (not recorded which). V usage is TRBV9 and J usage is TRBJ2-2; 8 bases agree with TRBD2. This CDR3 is CASSVEAGAGELFF. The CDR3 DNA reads TGTGCCAGCAGCGTAGAAGCGGGGGCCGGGGAGCTGTTTTTT.